The clone carrying this T cell receptor (beta chain) was found many times. The source of the sample is a study of blood T cell repertoires in COVID-19. Study-wide background: From the United States, Italy and Spain came samples of acute and convalescent COVID-19. Sources were T cells, B-cell-depleted T cells, or PBMCs; the material itself was cDNA or gDNA.

In the original processing: Amplification with reference gene primers provided the estimates of nucleated cell counts. Sequencing used immunoSEQ multiplex PCR; TCRdb keeps in-frame clones, though not all of them. The V and J calls and clone size come from that table; D and trimming were worked out from the DNA. The table has about 45,000 clones, roughly 90% seen once. V lost 4 bases to trimming and J lost 2 bases, with 9 bases between them. This CDR3 has 14 amino acids. Per the germline V gene, CDR1 is SGDLS and CDR2 is YYNGEE. This chain joins TRBV9 and TRBJ2-2, with D possibly TRBD2 on 5 matching bases. This clonotype was obtained from a woman aged 80 or over in a cohort sampled during active or convalescent COVID-19. Sequences were obtained from peripheral blood. CDR3: CASSSRTNTGELFF. The CDR3 nucleotides read TGTGCCAGCAGCTCTCGGACTAACACCGGGGAGCTGTTTTTT.